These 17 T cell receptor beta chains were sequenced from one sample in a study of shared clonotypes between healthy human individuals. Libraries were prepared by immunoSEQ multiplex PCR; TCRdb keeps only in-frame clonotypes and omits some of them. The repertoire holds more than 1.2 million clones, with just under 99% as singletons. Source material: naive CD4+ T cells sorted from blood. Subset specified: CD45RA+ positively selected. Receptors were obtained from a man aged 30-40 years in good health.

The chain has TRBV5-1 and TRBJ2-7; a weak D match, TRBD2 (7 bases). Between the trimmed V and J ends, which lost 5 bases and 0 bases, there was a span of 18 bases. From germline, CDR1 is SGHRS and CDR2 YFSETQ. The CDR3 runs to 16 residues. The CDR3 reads CASRATPGGASYEQYF. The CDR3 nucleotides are TGCGCCAGCAGAGCGACCCCGGGGGGCGCCTCCTACGAGCAGTACTTC.

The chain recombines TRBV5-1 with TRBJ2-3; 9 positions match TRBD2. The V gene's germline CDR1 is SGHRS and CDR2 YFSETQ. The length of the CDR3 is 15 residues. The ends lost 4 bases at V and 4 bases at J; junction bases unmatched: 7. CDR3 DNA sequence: TGCGCCAGCAGCATTCAAGCGGGAGGCCCAGATACGCAGTATTTT. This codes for CASSIQAGGPDTQYF. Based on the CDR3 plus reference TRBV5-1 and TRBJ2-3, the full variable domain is KAGVTQTPRYLIKTRGQQVTLSCSPISGHRSVSWYQQTPGQGLQFLFEYFSETQRNKGNFPGRFSGRQFSNSRSEMNVSTLELGDSALYLCASSIQAGGPDTQYFGPGTRLTVL.

CDR3 sequence: CASSLVSGGMYEQYF. As DNA, the CDR3 is TGCGCCAGCAGCTTGGTTTCAGGGGGCATGTACGAGCAGTACTTC. The gene calls are TRBV5-1 and TRBJ2-7, with 8 bases that match TRBD1. Germline V gives CDR1 SGHRS, CDR2 YFSETQ. The ends lost 0 bases at V and 4 bases at J; junction bases unmatched: 6. The CDR3 is 15 residues long.

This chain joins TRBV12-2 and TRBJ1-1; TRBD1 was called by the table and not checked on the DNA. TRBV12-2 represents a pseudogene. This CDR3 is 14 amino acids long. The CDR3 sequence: CASRLTTGITEAFF. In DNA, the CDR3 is TGTGCAAGTCGCCTAACGACAGGGATCACTGAAGCTTTCTTT.

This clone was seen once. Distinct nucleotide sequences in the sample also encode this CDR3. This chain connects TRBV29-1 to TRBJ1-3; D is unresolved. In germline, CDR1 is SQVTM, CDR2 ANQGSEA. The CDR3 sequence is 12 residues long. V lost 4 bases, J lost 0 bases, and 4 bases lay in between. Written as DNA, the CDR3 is TGCAGCGTTGTTCCCTCTGGAAACACCATATATTTT. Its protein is CSVVPSGNTIYF.

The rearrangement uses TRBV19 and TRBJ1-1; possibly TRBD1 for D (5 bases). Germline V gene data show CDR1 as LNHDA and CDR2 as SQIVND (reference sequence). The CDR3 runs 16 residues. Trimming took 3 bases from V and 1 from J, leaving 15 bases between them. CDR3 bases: TGTGCCAGTAGTATGTGGTGGCCGGGGCCGAACACTGAAGCTTTCTTT. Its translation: CASSMWWPGPNTEAFF.

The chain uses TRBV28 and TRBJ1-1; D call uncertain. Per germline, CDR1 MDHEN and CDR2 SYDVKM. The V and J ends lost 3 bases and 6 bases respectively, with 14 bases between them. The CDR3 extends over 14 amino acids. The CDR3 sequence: CASSLARLGAEAFF. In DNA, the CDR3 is TGTGCCAGCAGTTTGGCCAGGTTGGGAGCTGAAGCTTTCTTT.

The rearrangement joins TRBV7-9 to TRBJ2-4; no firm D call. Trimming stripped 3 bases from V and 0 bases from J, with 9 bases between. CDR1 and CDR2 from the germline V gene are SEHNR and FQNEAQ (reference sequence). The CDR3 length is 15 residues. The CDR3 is CASSLRELAKNIQYF. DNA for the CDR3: TGTGCCAGCAGCTTGAGAGAACTAGCCAAAAACATTCAGTACTTC.

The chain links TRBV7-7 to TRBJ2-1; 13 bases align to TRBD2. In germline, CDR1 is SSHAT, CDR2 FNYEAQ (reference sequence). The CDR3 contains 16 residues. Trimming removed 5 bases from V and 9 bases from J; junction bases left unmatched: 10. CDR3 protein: CASSPILAGGQGEQFF. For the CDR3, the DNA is TGTGCCAGCAGCCCTATACTAGCGGGAGGGCAGGGTGAGCAGTTCTTC.

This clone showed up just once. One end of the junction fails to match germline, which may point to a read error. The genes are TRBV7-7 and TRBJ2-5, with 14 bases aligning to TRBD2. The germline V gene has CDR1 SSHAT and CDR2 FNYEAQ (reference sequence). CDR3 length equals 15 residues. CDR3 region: CASRKGLAGEETQYF. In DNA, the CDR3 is TGTGCTAGCAGGAAGGGACTAGCGGGAGAGGAGACCCAGTACTTC.

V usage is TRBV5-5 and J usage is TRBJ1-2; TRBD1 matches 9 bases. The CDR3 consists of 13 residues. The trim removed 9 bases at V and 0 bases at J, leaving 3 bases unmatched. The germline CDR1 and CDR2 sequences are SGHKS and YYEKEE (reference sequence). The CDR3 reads CATRDRANYGYTF. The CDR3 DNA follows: TGTGCCACCCGGGACAGGGCTAACTATGGCTACACCTTC.

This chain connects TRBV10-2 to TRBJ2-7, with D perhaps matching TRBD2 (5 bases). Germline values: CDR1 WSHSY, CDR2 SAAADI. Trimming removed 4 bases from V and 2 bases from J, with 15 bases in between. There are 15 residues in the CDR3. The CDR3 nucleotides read TGCGCCAGCAGTGTCCCTTCAGAGGGTACCTACGAGCAGTACTTC. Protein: CASSVPSEGTYEQYF.

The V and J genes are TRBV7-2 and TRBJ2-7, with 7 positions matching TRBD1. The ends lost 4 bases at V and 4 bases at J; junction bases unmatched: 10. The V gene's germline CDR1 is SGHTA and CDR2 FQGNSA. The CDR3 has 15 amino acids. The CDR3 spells CASSSVDRAGYEQYF. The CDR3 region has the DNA TGTGCCAGCAGCTCAGTCGACAGGGCCGGATACGAGCAGTACTTC.

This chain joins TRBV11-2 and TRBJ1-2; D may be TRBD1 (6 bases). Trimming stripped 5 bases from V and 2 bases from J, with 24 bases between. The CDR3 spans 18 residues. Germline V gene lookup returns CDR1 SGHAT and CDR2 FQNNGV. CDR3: CASSRKGGLVSRNYGYTF. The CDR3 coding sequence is TGTGCCAGCAGCCGAAAAGGGGGGTTGGTTTCTCGAAACTATGGCTACACCTTC.

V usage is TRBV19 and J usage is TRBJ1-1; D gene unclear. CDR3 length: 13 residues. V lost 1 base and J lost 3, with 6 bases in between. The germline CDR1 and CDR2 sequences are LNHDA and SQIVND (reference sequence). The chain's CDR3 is CASSIVSHTEAFF. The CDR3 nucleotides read TGTGCCAGTAGTATAGTTAGCCACACTGAAGCTTTCTTT.

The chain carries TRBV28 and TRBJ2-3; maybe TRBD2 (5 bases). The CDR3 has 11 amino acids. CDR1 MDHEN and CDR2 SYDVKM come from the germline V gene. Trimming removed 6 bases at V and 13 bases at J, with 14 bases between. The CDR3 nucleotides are TGTGCCAGCAGCCCCGACTACCCCAAGTATTTT. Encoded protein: CASSPDYPKYF.

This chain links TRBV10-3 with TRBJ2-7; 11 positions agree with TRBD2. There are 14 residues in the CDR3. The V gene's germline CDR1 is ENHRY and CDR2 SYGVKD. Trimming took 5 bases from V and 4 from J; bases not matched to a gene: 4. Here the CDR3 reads CAISIAGGPYEQYF. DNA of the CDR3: TGTGCCATCAGTATAGCGGGAGGGCCTTACGAGCAGTACTTC.